This T cell receptor (beta chain) was identified in a study of T cell repertoires in cytomegalovirus infection. Study information: TCR beta signatures that were public indicated CMV infection and matching HLA type. Regarding the study as a whole: Summed public TCR beta family frequency identified CMV carriers bearing the relevant HLA. HLA-C-restricted, CMV-specific TCR beta clonotypes were dominant ex vivo.

Via MiXCR, TCRdb re-called the reads, giving one row per CDR3 protein. Of approximately 500,000 distinct CDR3 sequences in the sample, 10% to 12% are singletons; the top ten hold 10% to 13%. This CDR3 contains 13 residues. The J segment lost 5 bases and the V segment lost 9 bases, leaving 4 bases of the junction unmatched. The germline CDR1 and CDR2 sequences are MDHEN and SYDVKM. This clonotype was counted a few times. Its antigen is not identified. This receptor was taken from a human donor in good health (CMV status not recorded). Some clones in this sample may be carry-over from other donors' samples. The chain couples TRBV28 to TRBJ2-1; 10 nucleotides agree with TRBD1. The source material was PBMCs. The CDR3 bases are TGTGCCAGTACGGGACAGGGGAACAATGAGCAGTTCTTC. Translated, it gives CASTGQGNNEQFF.